The 21 T cell receptor beta chains given below trace back to one sample, sequenced in a study of blood T cell repertoires in COVID-19. Assay used: immunoSEQ multiplex PCR; TCRdb lists only in-frame clones, some missing. The table records 150,000 to 200,000 clones, more than 75% of them present only once. Input material: peripheral blood. The source of these receptors is a human donor in a cohort sampled during active COVID-19.

This clone has only a few counts. CDR3 in DNA: TGTGCCACCAGCAGGGGGGGGTTTCAAGAGACCCAGTACTTC. It yields the protein CATSRGGFQETQYF. The rearrangement links TRBV15 to TRBJ2-5, with 7 bases lining up with TRBD2. Germline values: CDR1 LNHNV, CDR2 YYDKDF (reference sequence). V lost 3 bases, J lost 2 bases, and 3 bases stayed unmatched. The CDR3 is 14 amino acids.

The chain uses TRBV4-1 and TRBJ2-6; 14 nucleotides align to TRBD2. Unmatched junction bases numbered 12, after V lost 2 bases and J lost 0 bases. This CDR3 is 22 amino acids long. Germline assignment: CDR1 MGHRA and CDR2 YSYEKL. CDR3 region: CASSQPTGLAGGLSSGANVLTF. Here the CDR3 DNA reads TGCGCCAGCAGCCAACCGACCGGACTAGCGGGAGGATTGAGCTCTGGGGCCAACGTCCTGACTTTC.

This clone was seen a handful of times. V is TRBV5-4 and J is TRBJ2-4; 8 nucleotides match TRBD1. The V segment lost 4 bases and the J segment 3 bases; nucleotides outside the gene matches: 6. The CDR3 runs to 15 residues. Germline V lookup: CDR1 SGHNT, CDR2 YYREEE (reference sequence). Here the CDR3 DNA reads TGTGCCAGCAGCCCCGGACAGGGAGGCAAAAACATTCAGTACTTC. This encodes CASSPGQGGKNIQYF.

Turning to this clone: Its ends do not fully match the called genes, so a read error is possible. This chain uses TRBV7-2 with TRBJ1-2; 7 nucleotides match TRBD1. Germline V gene sequence: CDR1 SGHTA, CDR2 FQGNSA. The CDR3 runs to 17 residues. The CDR3 DNA reads TGTGCCAGCAGCTTAGTTGCTAACAGGGGTTTTCTCTATGGCTACATCTTC. It yields the protein CASSLVANRGFLYGYIF. The whole variable domain, filled in from reference TRBV7-2 and TRBJ1-2, reads GAGVSQSPSNKVTEKGKDVELRCDPISGHTALYWYRQSLGQGLEFLIYFQGNSAPDKSGLPSDRFSAERTGGSVSTLTIQRTQQEDSAVYLCASSLVANRGFLYGYIFGSGTRLTVV.

The J gene is TRBJ1-1, the V gene TRBV27; D is unclear. V lost 6 bases to trimming and J lost 1 base, with 6 bases between them. The V gene's germline CDR1 is MNHEY and CDR2 SMNVEV (reference sequence). The length of the CDR3 is 12 residues. This CDR3 reads CASRYGNTEAFF. In DNA, the CDR3 is TGTGCCAGCAGATACGGGAACACTGAAGCTTTCTTT.

V gene TRBV6-2 or TRBV6-3 combines with J gene TRBJ1-3; D not resolved. This CDR3 spans 14 amino acids. Germline CDR1 is MNHEY and CDR2 is SVGEGT. The germline V and J ends were trimmed by 0 bases and 16 bases, with 19 bases remaining between them. CDR3 region: CASSYSRDTLALYF. DNA for the CDR3: TGTGCCAGCAGTTACTCCCGCGACACGTTGGCTCTCTATTTT.

The chain joins TRBV23-1 to TRBJ1-1; D not certain. TRBV23-1 is classed as an ORF, of uncertain function. CDR3 size: 11 residues. V was trimmed by 4 bases and J by 10 bases, leaving 10 bases between them. The chain's CDR3 is CASSPPRGAFF. The CDR3 DNA follows: TGCGCCAGCAGTCCGCCACGAGGAGCTTTCTTT.

The genes are TRBV19 and TRBJ1-3; D gene ambiguous. The length of the CDR3 is 12 residues. The germline gives CDR1 LNHDA, CDR2 SQIVND (reference sequence). With 6 bases removed from V and 3 bases from J, the gap between germline ends came to 6 bases. The CDR3 reads CASSPGGNTIYF. CDR3 nucleotide sequence: TGTGCCAGTAGCCCAGGTGGAAACACCATATATTTT. The full variable domain, rest sourced from reference TRBV19 and TRBJ1-3, is DGGITQSPKYLFRKEGQNVTLSCEQNLNHDAMYWYRQDPGQGLRLIYYSQIVNDFQKGDIAEGYSVSREKKESFPLTVTSAQKNPTAFYLCASSPGGNTIYFGEGSWLTVV.

The V gene is TRBV3-1 (or the pseudogene TRBV3-2), the J gene TRBJ2-3; tentative D call: TRBD1 (5 bases). The germline V gene has CDR1 LGHDT and CDR2 YNNKEL (reference sequence). Trimming removed 4 bases at V and 1 base at J, with 9 bases between. The CDR3 covers 14 residues. This CDR3 reads CASSREQGTDTQYF. CDR3 nucleotide sequence: TGTGCCAGCAGCCGGGAACAGGGCACAGATACGCAGTATTTT.

The genes are TRBV19 and TRBJ1-2; no clear D gene. Per germline, CDR1 LNHDA and CDR2 SQIVND (reference sequence). The CDR3 is made up of 13 amino acids. V was trimmed by 2 bases and J by 8 bases, leaving 12 bases between them. CDR3 in DNA: TGTGCCAGTAGTATAAGGGAGGAATTCGGCTACACCTTC. It specifies CASSIREEFGYTF.

This clone has more than one count but fewer than ten. The genes are TRBV9 and TRBJ2-3; 8 nucleotides align to TRBD2. The CDR3 runs to 14 residues. From germline, CDR1 is SGDLS and CDR2 YYNGEE. Unmatched junction bases numbered 8, after V lost 3 bases and J lost 8 bases. This chain's CDR3 is CASSDPGGRGTQYF. CDR3 DNA: TGTGCCAGCAGCGACCCGGGGGGGCGGGGTACGCAGTATTTT.

The chain has TRBV4-1 and TRBJ1-1; tentatively, D is TRBD1 (5 bases). The germline V and J ends were trimmed by 4 bases and 0 bases, with 9 bases remaining between them. Germline CDR1 reads MGHRA; CDR2 reads YSYEKL. There are 14 residues in the CDR3. CDR3 DNA sequence: TGCGCCAGCAGCCGGGGCAGGCTGAACACTGAAGCTTTCTTT. It codes for CASSRGRLNTEAFF.

The V and J genes are TRBV19 and TRBJ1-1; D unresolved. V lost 4 bases to trimming and J lost 11 bases, with 11 bases between them. This CDR3 contains 11 residues. Germline CDR1 is LNHDA and CDR2 is SQIVND (reference sequence). The CDR3 coding sequence is TGTGCCAGTAGTACATTACTGAGGGCTTTCTTT. Translated: CASSTLLRAFF.

The rearrangement uses TRBV7-2 and TRBJ2-7, with TRBD2 identical over 12 bases. V shed 7 bases and J 0 bases; nucleotides not matched to a gene: 1. CDR3 size: 14 residues. CDR1 and CDR2 from the germline V gene are SGHTA and FQGNSA. Here the CDR3 reads CASTSGGDSYEQYF. The DNA of the CDR3 is TGTGCCAGCACTAGCGGGGGGGACTCCTACGAGCAGTACTTC.

This clone showed up just a few times. The V gene is TRBV29-1, the J gene TRBJ1-1; no definite D call. The germline V and J ends were trimmed by 7 bases and 3 bases, with 15 bases remaining between them. The CDR3 length is 13 residues. CDR1 is SQVTM and CDR2 is ANQGSEA in the germline V gene. CDR3 loop: CSAKVEEYTEAFF. In DNA form, the CDR3 reads TGCAGCGCCAAGGTGGAGGAGTACACTGAAGCTTTCTTT.

The chain has TRBV6-6 and TRBJ1-1; 12 bases are a match to TRBD1. This CDR3 is 18 amino acids long. Germline assignment: CDR1 MNHNY and CDR2 SVGAGI (reference sequence). Trimming at V came to 5 bases and at J to 4 bases, leaving 14 bases not matched to a gene. The CDR3 nucleotides are TGTGCCAGCAGTCAAATGCCGGGGACAGGGGGCCGGATCACTGAAGCTTTCTTT. This encodes CASSQMPGTGGRITEAFF.

The V gene is TRBV11-2, the J gene TRBJ2-3; D uncertain. Germline V CDR1 and CDR2: SGHAT, FQNNGV. Trimming shortened V by 7 bases and J by 4 bases, and 9 bases separated the two germline ends. This CDR3 comprises 12 residues. CDR3 sequence: CASTSSADTQYF. CDR3 nucleotides: TGTGCCAGCACCTCTTCAGCAGATACGCAGTATTTT.

The V call is TRBV7-2, the J call TRBJ1-6; 8 bases line up with TRBD1. This CDR3 is built from 15 residues. The germline V gene has CDR1 SGHTA and CDR2 FQGNSA. V lost 2 bases, J lost 6 bases, and 3 bases stayed unmatched. The CDR3 region is CASSLQGAGNSPLHF. CDR3 DNA: TGTGCCAGCAGCTTACAGGGGGCCGGTAATTCACCCCTCCACTTT.

The chain combines TRBV24-1 with TRBJ2-3; the match to TRBD2 covers 10 bases. The germline CDR1 and CDR2 sequences are KGHDR and SFDVKD. J was trimmed by 6 bases and V by 4 bases; bases with no gene match: 6. This CDR3 has 15 residues. CDR3 in amino acids: CATSDPSGSGDTQYF. For the CDR3, the DNA is TGTGCCACCAGTGACCCTAGCGGGAGTGGGGATACGCAGTATTTT.

This rearrangement joins TRBV4-3 to TRBJ2-5, with 8 bases that match TRBD2. CDR1 LGHNA and CDR2 YSLEER come from the germline V gene. The CDR3 has 16 amino acids. Trimming at V came to 0 bases and at J to 5 bases, leaving 8 bases not matched to a gene. The CDR3 here is CASSQDMGRGGETQYF. CDR3 DNA: TGCGCCAGCAGCCAAGATATGGGTCGCGGGGGGGAGACCCAGTACTTC.

The table lists this clone with a few counts. V gene TRBV7-6 combines with J gene TRBJ2-7; TRBD2 aligns across 13 bases. The CDR3 covers 15 residues. Germline CDR1 SGHVS, CDR2 FNYEAQ. Trimming took 4 bases from V and 7 from J; bases not matched to a gene: 7. The CDR3 nucleotides read TGTGCCAGCAGCTCTGGGACTAGCGGGATTTTGGAGCAGTACTTC. It translates to CASSSGTSGILEQYF.